This T cell receptor beta chain was identified during a study of shared clonotypes between healthy human individuals. Study context: The study enrolled two women and a few men aged 18 to 49.

Details on this clone: The same CDR3 is also encoded by other DNA sequences in this sample.

The material for each subset, its genomic DNA, was split evenly across several immunoSEQ plates. In the source study's methods: Filtering differed because ImmunoSEQ produced junction-only sequences that carried no quality scores. Profiled with immunoSEQ multiplex PCR; TCRdb holds only in-frame clones, not every one. Clonal size and the V and J genes are those of that table, whereas D and trimming came from the DNA. The table lists about 490,000 clones, 79% of them singletons, with 9.5% to 15% in the top ten. This CDR3 comprises 11 residues. Trimming left V 3 bases short and J 4 bases short, with 2 bases between. In germline, CDR1 is MDHEN, CDR2 SYDVKM.

The sequencing sample was made of PBMCs. The TCR was taken from a woman aged 35 to 49 in good health. Some clones in this sample may be carry-over from other donors' samples. The V gene is TRBV28, the J gene TRBJ2-3; D gene ambiguous. CDR3 residues: CASSLADTQYF. The CDR3 coding sequence is TGTGCCAGCAGTTTGGCAGATACGCAGTATTTT.